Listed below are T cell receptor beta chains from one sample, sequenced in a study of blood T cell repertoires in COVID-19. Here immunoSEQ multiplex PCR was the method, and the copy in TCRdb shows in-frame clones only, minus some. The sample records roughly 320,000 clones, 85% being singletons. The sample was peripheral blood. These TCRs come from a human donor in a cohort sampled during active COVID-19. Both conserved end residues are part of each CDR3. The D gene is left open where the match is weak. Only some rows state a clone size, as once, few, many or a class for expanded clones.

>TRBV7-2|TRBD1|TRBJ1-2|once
CASSLPFWDRDLQPYGYTF
TGTGCCAGCAGCTTACCATTTTGGGACAGGGACCTGCAGCCATATGGCTACACCTTC
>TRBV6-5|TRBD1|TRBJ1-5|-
CASRGQLNNQPQHF
TGTGCCAGCAGGGGACAGCTAAACAATCAGCCCCAGCATTTT
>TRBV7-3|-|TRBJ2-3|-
CASSVSGSDTQYF
TGTGCCAGCAGTGTATCAGGCTCAGATACGCAGTATTTT
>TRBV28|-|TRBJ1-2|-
CATQPGSLVADYGYTF
TGTGCCACCCAACCGGGTTCTTTGGTGGCCGATTATGGCTACACCTTC
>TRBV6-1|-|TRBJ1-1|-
CASSEPQRTEAFF
TGTGCCAGCAGTGAGCCCCAGCGGACTGAAGCTTTCTTT
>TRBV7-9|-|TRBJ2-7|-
CASSLEFGPGPLYEQYF
TGTGCCAGCAGCTTAGAGTTCGGTCCAGGGCCCCTATACGAGCAGTACTTC
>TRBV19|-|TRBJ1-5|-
CASSPAGGIQHF
TGTGCCAGTAGTCCGGCTGGGGGGATCCAGCATTTT
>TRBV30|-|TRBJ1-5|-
CAWSRGSNQPQHF
TGTGCCTGGAGTCGAGGGAGCAATCAGCCCCAGCATTTT
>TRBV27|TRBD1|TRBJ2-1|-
CASRGQFYNEQFF
TGTGCCAGCCGGGGACAGTTCTACAATGAGCAGTTCTTC
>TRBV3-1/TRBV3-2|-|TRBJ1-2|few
CASSQKQGANYGYTF
TGTGCCAGCAGCCAAAAACAGGGAGCTAACTATGGCTACACCTTC
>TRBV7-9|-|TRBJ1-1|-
CASSHLMDSNTEAFF
TGTGCCAGCAGCCACTTAATGGACTCGAACACTGAAGCTTTCTTT
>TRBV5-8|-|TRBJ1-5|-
CASSPWTGLNSNQPQHF
TGTGCCAGCAGCCCTTGGACCGGACTTAATAGCAATCAGCCCCAGCATTTT
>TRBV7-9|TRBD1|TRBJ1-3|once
CASSGDREGNTIYF
TGTGCCAGCAGCGGGGACAGGGAGGGAAACACCATATATTTT
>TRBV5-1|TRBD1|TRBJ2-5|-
CASSPGTGVETQYF
TGCGCCAGCAGTCCCGGGACAGGGGTAGAGACCCAGTACTTC
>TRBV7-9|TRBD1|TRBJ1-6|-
CASSLATGQGANSPLHF
TGTGCCAGCAGCTTAGCCACCGGACAGGGGGCGAATTCACCCCTCCACTTT
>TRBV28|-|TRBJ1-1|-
CASKQGFLPNTEAFF
TGTGCCAGCAAACAGGGTTTTTTACCCAACACTGAAGCTTTCTTT
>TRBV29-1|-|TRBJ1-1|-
CSGHSGKGEAFF
TGCAGCGGGCACTCAGGGAAGGGTGAAGCTTTCTTT
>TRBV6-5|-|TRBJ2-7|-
CASSYVTGYEQYF
TGTGCCAGCAGTTACGTAACGGGCTACGAGCAGTACTTC
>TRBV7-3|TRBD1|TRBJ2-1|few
CASSSTPGTGAYNEQFF
TGTGCCAGCAGTTCAACTCCCGGGACAGGGGCCTACAATGAGCAGTTCTTC
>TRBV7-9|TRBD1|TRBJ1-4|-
CASSAGTDNNEKLFF
TGTGCCAGCAGTGCTGGGACAGACAATAATGAAAAACTGTTTTTT
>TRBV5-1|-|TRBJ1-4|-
CASSPRSRMGNEKLFF
TGCGCCAGCAGCCCTAGGTCGCGGATGGGTAATGAAAAACTGTTTTTT
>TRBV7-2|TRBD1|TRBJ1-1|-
CASSYRDRVNTEAFF
TGTGCCAGCAGCTACCGGGACAGGGTGAACACTGAAGCTTTCTTT
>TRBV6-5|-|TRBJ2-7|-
CASSYSAEPHNEQYF
TGTGCCAGCAGTTACTCCGCAGAACCCCATAACGAGCAGTACTTC
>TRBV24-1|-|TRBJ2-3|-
CATRGGADTQYF
TGTGCCACCAGGGGGGGAGCAGATACGCAGTATTTT
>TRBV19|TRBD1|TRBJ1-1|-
CASSLSGTGRTEAFF
TGTGCCAGTAGTCTCTCCGGGACAGGGCGCACTGAAGCTTTCTTT
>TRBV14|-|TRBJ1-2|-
CASSSQGGYGYTF
TGTGCCAGCAGCTCCCAGGGTGGCTATGGCTACACCTTC
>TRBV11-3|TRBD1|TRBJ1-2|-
CASSAGQDYPSGGYTF
TGTGCCAGCAGCGCCGGACAGGATTACCCTAGTGGCGGCTACACCTTC
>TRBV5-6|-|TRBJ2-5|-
CASSLWAGQETQYF
TGTGCCAGCAGCTTGTGGGCAGGCCAAGAGACCCAGTACTTC
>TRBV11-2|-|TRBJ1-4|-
CASSTQGFSEKLFF
TGTGCCAGCAGCACACAGGGCTTTAGTGAAAAACTGTTTTTT
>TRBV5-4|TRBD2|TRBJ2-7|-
CASSSAGGPLDEQYF
TGTGCCAGCAGCTCGGCGGGGGGGCCCCTGGACGAGCAGTACTTC
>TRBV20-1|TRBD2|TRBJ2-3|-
CSASNRGGADTQYF
TGCAGTGCTAGTAACCGCGGGGGGGCAGATACGCAGTATTTT
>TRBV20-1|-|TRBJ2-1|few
CSASRLANEQFF
TGCAGTGCTAGTCGGCTAGCCAATGAGCAGTTCTTC
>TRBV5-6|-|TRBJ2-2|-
CASSFLVSGNTGELFF
TGTGCCAGCAGCTTTTTAGTTAGCGGCAACACCGGGGAGCTGTTTTTT
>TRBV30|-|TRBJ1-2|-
CAWSEGDSSRSGYTF
TGTGCCTGGAGTGAAGGTGACTCCTCGAGGAGTGGCTACACCTTC
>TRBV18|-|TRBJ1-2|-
CASSPRDYGGGGYTF
TGTGCCAGCTCACCTCGGGACTATGGGGGGGGCGGCTACACCTTC
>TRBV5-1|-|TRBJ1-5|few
CASSPGQYSNQPQHF
TGCGCCAGCAGCCCAGGACAGTATAGCAATCAGCCCCAGCATTTT
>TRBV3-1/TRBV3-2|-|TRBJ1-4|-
CASSQQGPSEKLFF
TGTGCCAGCAGCCAACAAGGACCTAGCGAAAAACTGTTTTTT
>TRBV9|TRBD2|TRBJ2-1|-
CASSVGGGAYNEQFF
TGTGCCAGCAGCGTAGGCGGGGGGGCCTACAATGAGCAGTTCTTC
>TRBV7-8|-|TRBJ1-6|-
CASSALMGLTGMSPLHF
TGTGCCAGCAGCGCCCTTATGGGCTTGACCGGCATGTCACCCCTCCACTTT
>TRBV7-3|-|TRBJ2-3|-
CASSLGLHSTDTQYF
TGTGCCAGCAGCTTAGGACTACATAGCACAGATACGCAGTATTTT
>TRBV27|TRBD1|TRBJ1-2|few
CASRPDRGPEGYTF
TGTGCCAGCCGACCCGACAGGGGGCCTGAAGGCTACACCTTC
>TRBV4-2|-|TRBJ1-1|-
CASSERGGKDTEAFF
TGTGCCAGCAGCGAAAGGGGGGGGAAGGACACTGAAGCTTTCTTT
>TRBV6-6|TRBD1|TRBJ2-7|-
CATPPTGVREQYF
TGTGCCACCCCGCCTACAGGGGTCCGCGAGCAGTACTTC
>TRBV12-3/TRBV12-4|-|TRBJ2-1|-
CASTNYNEQFF
TGTGCCAGCACTAACTACAATGAGCAGTTCTTC
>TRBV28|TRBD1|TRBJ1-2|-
CASSLLTGVYGYTF
TGTGCCAGCAGTTTATTAACAGGGGTCTATGGCTACACCTTC
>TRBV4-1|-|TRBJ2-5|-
CASSQDPTGQETQYF
TGCGCCAGCAGCCAAGACCCGACAGGCCAAGAGACCCAGTACTTC
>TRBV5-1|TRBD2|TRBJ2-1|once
CASSLNPAGVSYNEQFF
TGCGCCAGCAGCTTGAATCCAGCGGGGGTATCGTACAATGAGCAGTTCTTC
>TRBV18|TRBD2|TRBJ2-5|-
CASSLPGLEETQYF
TGTGCCAGCTCACTACCGGGACTAGAGGAGACCCAGTACTTC
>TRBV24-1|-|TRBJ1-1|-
CATSDPTIPDGAFF
TGTGCCACCAGTGACCCTACTATACCCGACGGAGCTTTCTTT
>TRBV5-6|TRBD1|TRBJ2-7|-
CASSLNRGGSYEQYF
TGTGCCAGCAGCCTAAACAGGGGTGGGTCCTACGAGCAGTACTTC
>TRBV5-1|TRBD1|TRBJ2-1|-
CASSGQKIYNEQFF
TGCGCCAGCTCGGGACAGAAAATCTACAATGAGCAGTTCTTC
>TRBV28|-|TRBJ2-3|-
CASSFSEWTDTQYF
TGTGCCAGCAGTTTTAGTGAGTGGACAGATACGCAGTATTTT
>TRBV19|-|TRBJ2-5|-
CASSKDSHQETQYF
TGTGCCAGTAGTAAGGACAGCCACCAAGAGACCCAGTACTTC
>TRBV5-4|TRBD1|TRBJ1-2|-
CASSFLFQDTQGAGGYTF
TGTGCCAGCAGCTTCCTATTTCAGGATACGCAGGGGGCCGGTGGCTACACCTTC
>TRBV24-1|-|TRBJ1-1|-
CATRFSPNTEAFF
TGTGCCACCAGATTCTCCCCGAACACTGAAGCTTTCTTT
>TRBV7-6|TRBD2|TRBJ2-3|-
CASSSYGGATDTQYF
TGTGCCAGCAGTTCTTACGGGGGGGCCACAGATACGCAGTATTTT
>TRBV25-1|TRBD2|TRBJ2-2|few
CASSPGTRSAGELFF
TGTGCCAGCAGTCCAGGGACTAGAAGCGCCGGGGAGCTGTTTTTT
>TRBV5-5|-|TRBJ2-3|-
CASTFSTDTQYF
TGTGCCAGCACTTTCTCCACAGATACGCAGTATTTT
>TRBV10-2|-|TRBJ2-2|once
CASSEKEGTSELFF
TGCGCCAGCAGTGAGAAGGAGGGCACCAGTGAGCTGTTTTTT